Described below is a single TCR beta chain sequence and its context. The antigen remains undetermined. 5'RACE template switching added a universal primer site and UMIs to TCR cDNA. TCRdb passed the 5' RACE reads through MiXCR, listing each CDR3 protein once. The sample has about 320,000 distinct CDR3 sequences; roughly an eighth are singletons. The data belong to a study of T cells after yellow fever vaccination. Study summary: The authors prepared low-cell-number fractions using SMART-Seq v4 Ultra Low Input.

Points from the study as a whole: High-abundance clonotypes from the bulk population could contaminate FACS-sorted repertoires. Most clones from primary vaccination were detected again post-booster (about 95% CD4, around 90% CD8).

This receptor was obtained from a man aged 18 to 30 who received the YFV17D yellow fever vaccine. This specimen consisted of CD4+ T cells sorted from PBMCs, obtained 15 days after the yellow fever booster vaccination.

CDR3 bases: TGTGCCAGCAGTTTATGGCACGGGGGGACCTACGAGCAGTACTTC. This translates into CASSLWHGGTYEQYF. The genes are TRBV27 and TRBJ2-7, with 7 bases aligning to TRBD2. Germline V gene lookup returns CDR1 MNHEY and CDR2 SMNVEV (reference sequence). This CDR3 region has 15 residues. J gave up 2 bases and V 1 base, and 5 bases lay outside the gene matches.